This TCR beta chain was sequenced during a study of cytomegalovirus exposure and HLA in healthy donors (dated by TCRdb to 2016 to 2017). At the level of the whole study: An earlier analysis of 587 of the donors reported about 280 Gb of sequence data and 117 million unique TCR beta sequences obtained from some 170 million T cells. To predict cytomegalovirus infection status, the study combined high-throughput TCR immunosequencing, statistical association of individual TCRs with disease status, and machine learning. The number of typed donors differed by locus: roughly 629-640 for A, B, C, DRB1 and DQB1; about 520 for DQA1; around 580 for DPA1; and some 450 for DPB1. Four to six DR-DQ haplotypes were handled as single units for association and clustering, since linkage in the cohort was strong. In addition to the first cohort of approximately 670 subjects, a separate validation cohort of approximately 130 different subjects was used. HLA typing included class I and class II loci at four-digit resolution. Among the roughly 430 genotyped donors, around 81% belonged to the genetic ancestry cluster associated with self-reported Caucasian donors. Alongside the repertoire data, information on donor age, sex, ethnicity and CMV serostatus was compiled. A later genetic analysis used genome-wide SNP genotypes for about three fifths of the roughly 700 donors, treating that subset as a discovery cohort. On average, 235,054 unique TCR beta nucleotide sequences were sequenced per donor among roughly 430 genotyped donors of the cohort, with around 19% of those sequences being non-productive. The study profiled the T cell repertoires of more than 500 subjects by immunosequencing and related them to cytomegalovirus serostatus. A later analysis re-examined previously published TCR beta repertoires from about 700 donors and added high-resolution HLA genotyping to investigate patterns of TCR occurrence. The aim of the study was to test whether cataloging public T cell receptors could identify signatures of past pathogen exposure. Every repertoire in the discovery cohort had been generated on one and the same sequencing platform. In the later analysis, no new phenotypic data were used to find candidate immune exposures; instead, reliance was placed on TCR beta sequences and their occurrence across donors. In an earlier analysis of 587 of the donors, high-throughput TCR beta sequencing was used to judge whether each TCR beta V gene segment behaved as functional or pseudogenic. Roughly 300 gigabases of sequencing data and around 90 million unique TCR sequences made up an early release that covered 500 to 700 HLA-typed donors. Overall study outcomes, separate from this receptor: The authors suggested that the approach could potentially be generalized to other disease states and immunological phenotypes. In a later genetic analysis, a missense DCLRE1C variant was associated with V-gene and J-gene trimming of TCR beta chains, and the association was replicated in an independent cohort. Assigning TCR associations to individual alleles was difficult when HLA alleles, especially DR and DQ, strongly co-occurred. In both the original and validation cohorts, the classifier was reported to diagnose cytomegalovirus status with high specificity and sensitivity. A further reported finding was that TCR beta sequences accurately predicted the HLA-A and HLA-B alleles for most subjects in the first cohort. In a later genetic analysis, fewer N-insertions in productive TCRs were reported among donors in an Asian-associated ancestry cluster than the roughly 700-donor mean. Because HLA typing was unavailable for some donors at each locus, only the typed subset was used in association tests. In vitro tests confirmed that a few of the cytomegalovirus-associated TCR beta chains recognize cytomegalovirus antigens. Several of the top co-occurrence clusters appeared to be linked to parvovirus B19, influenza, CMV and Epstein-Barr virus, according to a later analysis. At a false discovery rate of 0.05, a later analysis linked around 17,000 TCR beta sequences to specific HLA alleles. About 17 rarely observed V segments, including chromosome 9 orphons, were excluded from the earlier analysis of approximately 500 of the donors because counts were too low. While some public TCRs were present in many individuals, most TCR sequences turned up only very rarely across donors. In a later analysis, the rate of TCR association differed among HLA loci, with DRB1 alleles having the most associated TCRs and HLA-C alleles having the fewest. Some IMGT-functional V segments, including TRBV6-2 and TRBV6-3, could not be told apart with the 87-base-pair reads, so those segments were excluded. Most CMV-associated TCR beta chains appeared to be HLA-restricted in a later analysis, and the HLA associations seemed to be driven largely by CMV exposure. In this cohort, only TCR beta chains were sequenced, and detectable features were limited by the absence of alpha or paired-chain data. The study listed approximately 150 TCR beta chains as associated with cytomegalovirus. Compared with equally common non-associated chains, HLA-associated TCR beta chains in a later analysis were more clonally expanded and had lower generation probabilities. A group of highly shared sequence variants was considered likely to be a technical artifact of the sequencing pipeline. Correlated functional status among segregating V segments might reflect linkage disequilibrium, but an unknown experimental factor could not be ruled out. CMV serostatus was the only immune exposure information available for the cohort. Sequencing depth was assumed to be roughly uniform across donors in the presence/absence analyses, though that assumption may not hold. In an earlier analysis of around 600 of the donors, most TCR beta V segments appeared in productive rearrangements about 90% or about 30% of the time, broadly matching IMGT annotations.

Libraries were constructed by the immunoSEQ multiplex PCR assay. For the multiplex PCR, a mixture combining 60 forward primers for TCR Vbeta segments and 13 reverse primers for TCR Jbeta segments was used. The CDR3 region of rearranged TCR beta genes was amplified from genomic DNA with a multiplex PCR assay. The Illumina HiSeq System was used to sequence the amplified TCR beta libraries as 87-base-pair reads. The paper's data handling went like this. A later analysis tallied 75 million to 85 million unique TCR beta chains across the approximately 670 repertoires, and around 9.9 million of those chains were shared by two or more donors. A nearest-neighbor algorithm error-corrected the raw reads and collapsed the reads into unique sequences, merging closely related sequences to remove PCR and sequencing errors. V, D and J gene segments were assigned by aligning CDR3 sequences to IMGT reference sequences. Each retained sequence needed at least a six-nucleotide match to both a V gene segment and a J gene segment. A rearrangement was called productive if the CDR3 had no stop codons and remained in frame with V and J, and every other rearrangement was called non-productive. Following IMGT convention, CDR3 was defined as the stretch from the second conserved V-encoded cysteine to the conserved J-encoded phenylalanine. In an earlier analysis of around 540 of the donors, sequences lacking an unambiguous match to a single V gene segment were excluded. An earlier analysis of 500 to 700 of the donors classified V segments as functional when productive rearrangements were above 56.7% and as segregating when the standard deviation between donors was above 5%. A statistical classification framework was developed to diagnose cytomegalovirus status using the catalog of TCR beta chain sequences. In a later analysis, V and J genes were assigned by comparing TCR nucleotide sequences against IMGT/GENE-DB human TR gene sequences. A later analysis assigned CDR3 sequences and most-parsimonious VDJ recombination scenarios with the TCRdist pipeline. In a later analysis, each TCR beta chain was defined by its CDR3 amino acid sequence together with its V-gene family, and reads without a unique V-gene family were excluded. A later analysis removed 450 to 600 highly shared, low-generation-probability nucleotide sequences to deal with suspected cross-contamination and a sequencing artifact. In a later analysis, a clonal expansion index was calculated for each public chain from normalized within-repertoire ranks of inferred template counts. In a later analysis, generation probabilities were computed using a VDJ recombination model fitted to out-of-frame rearrangements, and the results were checked against IGoR. In a later analysis, TCR-TCR, TCR-HLA and TCR-CMV co-occurrence was scored with hypergeometric tests, and a repertoire-size bias correction was applied to TCR pairs. A later analysis estimated false discovery rates by permuting HLA or CMV assignments 20 times. In a later analysis, co-occurring TCRs were grouped with DBSCAN, and TCRdist sequence similarity was added when clustering was performed within HLA-allele-positive subsets. Co-occurrence clustering excluded repertoires with fewer than 30,000 or more than 120,000 public chains, plus five with anomalous nucleotide sharing. This immuneACCESS table, as held by TCRdb, lists in-frame sequences with V and J called but not all clones. Of the missing ones, under half trace to an unresolved V gene in checked studies; the others have no known cause. V, J and clone size were drawn from that table, and D and trimming were deduced from the DNA. The sample table on file contains tens of thousands of clones. In total, the top ten clones hold less than 2.5% of the sample.

Details on this clone: The clone's antigen remains unknown.

The germline V gene specifies MGHRA as CDR1 and YSYEKL as CDR2. V was cut back by 4 bases and J by 4 bases, leaving a gap of 14 bases between them. CDR3 length: 14 amino acids, cysteine to phenylalanine. CDR3 DNA only is kept here, 42 bases in frame from base 1. The cohort was made up of 500 to 800 healthy bone marrow donors. At the time of sampling, every cohort member was nominally healthy, though immune exposures that went unrecorded were likely present. The donor tested CMV seronegative and was one of the 352 seronegative cohort members. A peripheral blood sample was provided by each donor, and peripheral blood mononuclear cells were used for TCR beta sequencing. Genomic DNA extraction from the blood cell samples was performed with the Qiagen DNeasy Blood Extraction Kit.

The clonotype comes from a woman in her forties in good health and CMV-seronegative. The chain joins TRBV4-1 to TRBJ2-7; possibly the D gene is TRBD1, per 6 matching bases. The sample taken for sequencing was PBMCs. The CDR3 protein: CASSRSGQIYEQYF. The DNA sequence is given as TGCGCCAGCAGCCGAAGTGGACAGATATACGAGCAGTACTTC.